Reported below is one T cell receptor (beta chain). Using unique molecular identifiers, the investigators prepared the TCRbeta library. TCRdb ran MiXCR on the PCR reads and lists one entry per CDR3 protein. The sample consists of 450,000 to 500,000 distinct CDR3 sequences, roughly an eighth of them appearing once. The V and J ends lost 3 bases and 4 bases respectively, with 22 bases between them. Germline V CDR1 and CDR2: SNHLY, FYNNEI. The CDR3 has 18 residues. This record comes from a study of T-cell reconstitution after alpha-beta-depleted transplantation in children. This chain joins TRBV2 and TRBJ2-1; D is unclear. This clonotype originated in a human donor who donated a stem cell graft to a child with combined immunodeficiency. The sequencing used PBMCs from the stem cell graft donor, collected from the stem cell graft. The CDR3 here is CASSDGPRALGAYNEQFF. For the CDR3, the DNA is TGTGCCAGCAGTGACGGGCCAAGGGCCCTTGGAGCGTACAATGAGCAGTTCTTC.